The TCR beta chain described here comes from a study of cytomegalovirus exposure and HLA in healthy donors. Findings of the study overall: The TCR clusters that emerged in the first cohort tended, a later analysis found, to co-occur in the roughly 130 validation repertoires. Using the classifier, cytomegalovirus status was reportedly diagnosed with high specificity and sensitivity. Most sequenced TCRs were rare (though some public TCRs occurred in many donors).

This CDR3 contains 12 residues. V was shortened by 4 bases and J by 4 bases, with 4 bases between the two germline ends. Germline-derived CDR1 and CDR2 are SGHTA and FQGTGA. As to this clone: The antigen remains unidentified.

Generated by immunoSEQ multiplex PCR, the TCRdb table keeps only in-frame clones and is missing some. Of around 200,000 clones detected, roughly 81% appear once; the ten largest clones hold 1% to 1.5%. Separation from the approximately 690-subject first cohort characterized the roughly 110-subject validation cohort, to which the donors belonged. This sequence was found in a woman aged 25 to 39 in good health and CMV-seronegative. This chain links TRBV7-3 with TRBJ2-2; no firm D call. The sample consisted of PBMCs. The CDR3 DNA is TGTGCCAGCAGCTCGAGCACCGGGGAGCTGTTTTTT. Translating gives CASSSSTGELFF.